Here is one T cell receptor (beta chain) with its context. Its antigen is unknown. V was clipped by 2 bases and J by 0 bases, with 10 bases between them. Germline assignment: CDR1 MGHRA and CDR2 YSYEKL. This CDR3 comprises 15 residues. This record belongs to a study of OX40 agonist ivuxolimab in advanced cancers. Study-level background: Participants averaged approximately 65 years of age (range 23 to 79) and were over 75% male. A history of anti-PD-1, anti-PD-L1 or anti-CTLA-4 therapy was acceptable, and roughly 40% had some.

General observations from the study: CD4+ and CD8+ blood T cells expanded clonally by week 6 at 0.1 to 3.0 mg/kg.

The repertoire was sequenced with immunoSEQ multiplex PCR; TCRdb's copy has only in-frame clones and lacks some. Altogether roughly 30,000 clones are present, about 93% being singletons, with the ten largest covering about 9.4%. The clonotype originates from an adult with an advanced solid tumor such as melanoma, head and neck, liver or kidney cancer. Specimen: CD4+ or CD8+ T cells sorted from blood, collected in a trial of the OX40 agonist ivuxolimab. The chain recombines TRBV4-1 with TRBJ1-2, with no clear D. As DNA, the CDR3 is TGCGCCAGCAGCCAAAAGCCGGAAGCTAACTATGGCTACACCTTC. Amino acids: CASSQKPEANYGYTF.